The source of this TCR beta chain is a study of response to subunit inactivated influenza vaccine. TCRdb re-called the RT-PCR reads with MiXCR, one entry per CDR3 protein. The sample gives about 500,000 distinct CDR3 sequences, 16% of which show up once; 2.5% to 3.5% is in the top ten. As regards this clonotype: Its matching antigen is unknown.

General observations from the study: Each seasonal influenza vaccination recruits few new T cells, the authors suggested.

The receptor comes from a man between 50 and 69 years old who received an inactivated influenza vaccine. Specimen: CD4+ T cells sorted from PBMCs, collected around 25 months after vaccination.

The DNA of the CDR3 is TGCGCCAGCAGCCCCACTGGACAGGGCGGTCAGCCCCAGCATTTT. Its translation is CASSPTGQGGQPQHF. This chain connects TRBV5-1 to TRBJ1-5; 8 positions agree with TRBD1. The V gene end was trimmed by 4 bases and the J gene end by 6 bases; junction bases not matched to a gene: 9. Germline values: CDR1 SGHRS, CDR2 YFSETQ. The CDR3 loop spans 15 amino acids.